Presented here are 10 T cell receptor beta chains from one specimen sequenced in a study of Graves' ophthalmopathy and Graves' hyperthyroidism. TCR beta CDR3 regions were amplified from RNA transcripts. A first-round RT-PCR used HTBI primers, followed by a second-round multiplex PCR. TCRdb re-derived calls from the multiplex PCR reads in MiXCR, one entry per CDR3 protein. The table includes about 740,000 distinct CDR3 sequences, about 44% detected once. Material for sequencing was peripheral blood. These receptors came from an adult man with Graves' ophthalmopathy.

The V gene is TRBV15, the J gene TRBJ1-2; a weak D match, TRBD1 (5 bases). This CDR3 has 12 amino acids. The ends were cut back, 9 bases at V and 4 bases at J, with 12 bases in the middle. Germline-derived CDR1 and CDR2 are LNHNV and YYDKDF (reference sequence). As DNA, the CDR3 is TGTGCCACGTTGGGGGGAATCTATGGCTACACCTTC. Translation gives CATLGGIYGYTF.

This sequence joins TRBV2 and TRBJ2-2, with D maybe TRBD2 (6 bases). This CDR3 comprises 14 residues. Looked up from germline, CDR1 is SNHLY and CDR2 is FYNNEI. V was pared by 5 bases and J by 6 bases, with 13 bases between. CDR3 amino acids: CASSSLAIAGELFF. CDR3 nucleotides: TGTGCCAGCAGTTCGCTAGCGATCGCCGGGGAGCTGTTTTTT. Using reference TRBV2 and TRBJ2-2 for the parts outside the CDR3, the full variable domain is EPEVTQTPSHQVTQMGQEVILRCVPISNHLYFYWYRQILGQKVEFLVSFYNNEISEKSEIFDDQFSVERPDGSNFTLKIRSTKLEDSAMYFCASSSLAIAGELFFGEGSRLTVL.

The V and J genes are TRBV7-3 and TRBJ1-4; a weak D match, TRBD1 (5 bases). V was shortened by 0 bases and J by 8 bases, with 10 bases between the two germline ends. The CDR3 length is 14 residues. Per germline, CDR1 SGHTA and CDR2 FQGTGA. The CDR3 nucleotides read TGTGCCAGCAGCTTAACCAAGGGGAGGGAAAAACTGTTTTTT. Protein: CASSLTKGREKLFF.

This clonotype was recorded a few times. Its ends do not fully match the called genes, so a read error is possible. This chain links TRBV24-1 with TRBJ1-5, with 7 nucleotides matching TRBD1. CDR1 is KGHDR, CDR2 SFDVKD, per germline. The CDR3 totals 15 residues. CDR3 in amino acids: CASSTTGAKHQPQHF. CDR3 DNA sequence: TGTGCCAGCAGTACAACAGGGGCGAAGCATCAGCCCCAGCATTTT.

V is TRBV25-1 and J is TRBJ2-7, with 11 nucleotides matching TRBD1. Trimming at V came to 4 bases and at J to 4 bases, leaving 9 bases not matched to a gene. Germline assignment: CDR1 MGHDK and CDR2 SYGVNS. This CDR3 region has 16 residues. The CDR3 sequence: CASSAPEGQGAYEQYF. The CDR3 DNA follows: TGTGCCAGCAGTGCGCCCGAAGGACAGGGGGCTTACGAGCAGTACTTC.

Only a few counts were recorded for this clonotype. V and J are TRBV9 and TRBJ2-7, with 8 bases identical to TRBD1. The germline V gene has CDR1 SGDLS and CDR2 YYNGEE. Germline trimming cut 3 bases from V and 1 base from J; bases unmatched to any gene: 6. This CDR3 is 15 amino acids long. The CDR3 loop is CASSGGQGYSYEQYF. In DNA form, the CDR3 reads TGTGCCAGCAGCGGTGGACAGGGTTATTCCTACGAGCAGTACTTC. Using reference TRBV9 and TRBJ2-7 for the parts outside the CDR3, the full variable domain is DSGVTQTPKHLITATGQRVTLRCSPRSGDLSVYWYQQSLDQGLQFLIQYYNGEERAKGNILERFSAQQFPDLHSELNLSSLELGDSALYFCASSGGQGYSYEQYFGPGTRLTVT.

This chain connects TRBV24-1 to TRBJ1-1; TRBD1 is a possible D gene (5 bases). With 7 bases removed from V and 4 bases from J, the gap between germline ends came to 6 bases. Per the germline V gene, CDR1 is KGHDR and CDR2 is SFDVKD. The CDR3 is 11 residues long. CDR3 residues: CATRGATEAFF. CDR3 in DNA: TGTGCCACCAGAGGGGCCACTGAAGCTTTCTTT.

In this sample, this clonotype turned up once. The chain employs TRBV4-3 and TRBJ2-7, with 8 bases aligning to TRBD2. The DNA end favors TRBJ2-1, so the J call may be wrong. CDR1 is LGHNA and CDR2 is YSLEER in the germline V gene. The CDR3 sequence is 15 residues long. CDR3 bases: TGCGCCAGCAGCCCCGGGGGTAGCGGGAAACGGGAGCAGTTCTTC. It codes for CASSPGGSGKREQFF.

This clonotype was observed a few times. The CDR3 protein is CASSPAGTGGFYEQYF. The CDR3 DNA reads TGTGCCAGCAGCCCCGCCGGGACAGGGGGCTTCTACGAGCAGTACTTC. The V call is TRBV25-1, the J call TRBJ2-7, with TRBD1 matching over 12 bases. This CDR3 spans 16 amino acids. CDR1 MGHDK and CDR2 SYGVNS come from the germline V gene. Trimming cost V 6 bases and J 3 bases; bases outside gene matches: 9.

This chain connects TRBV12-3 or TRBV12-4 to TRBJ1-1; 8 positions agree with TRBD1. This CDR3 has 16 residues. Unmatched junction bases numbered 8, after V lost 1 base and J lost 4 bases. The CDR3 spells CASSLGQGAGGTEAFF. The CDR3 DNA sequence: TGTGCCAGCAGTTTAGGTCAGGGGGCGGGCGGCACTGAAGCTTTCTTT.